This TCR beta chain was obtained from a study of blood T cell repertoires in COVID-19. At the level of the study: The analysed material was cDNA or gDNA that came from T cells, B-cell-depleted T cells, or PBMCs.

Some clones are missing from TCRdb's copy, which holds only in-frame ones; the method was immunoSEQ multiplex PCR. The table records about 160,000 clones, about 80% of them present only once. Individuals drawn from about 26 US areas were about 18 to 89 years old. The sequence was obtained from a woman aged 55-69 years who had recovered from COVID-19. Sequences were obtained from PBMCs or T cells enriched from blood (not recorded which).

The CDR3 loop is CAWRGARYSRNYEQYF. CDR3 nucleotide sequence: TGTGCCTGGAGAGGGGCCAGGTATTCCCGTAACTACGAGCAGTACTTC. The rearrangement uses TRBV30 and TRBJ2-7, with a tentative D call TRBD1 (5 bases). The CDR3 is 16 amino acids. Per germline, CDR1 GTSNPN and CDR2 SVGIG (reference sequence). Between the trimmed V and J ends, which lost 3 bases and 3 bases, there was a span of 21 bases.